These T cell receptor beta chains were read from a single sample in a study of cytomegalovirus exposure and HLA in healthy donors. Method: immunoSEQ multiplex PCR; TCRdb's copy keeps in-frame clones and lacks some. The repertoire holds about 130,000 clones, with around 82% as singletons. Sequencing was performed on PBMCs. The source is a man aged 50 to 59 in good health and CMV-seronegative. Both conserved end residues are part of each CDR3. A D gene is named only where the DNA matches it firmly. Expanded clones get a size class; other rows say once, few or many, or leave the size out.

>NA|TRBJ1-2|NA|TRBV28
TGTGCCAGCAGTTTGTGGGGCAGGACGGATGGCTACACCTTC
CASSLWGRTDGYTF
>NA|TRBJ1-6|NA|TRBV12-5
TGTGCTAGTGGTGGCGGGGCCCGCAACCCTCGGAGGGATAATTCACCCCTCCACTTT
CASGGGARNPRRDNSPLHF
>NA|TRBJ2-1|TRBD2|TRBV5-4
TGTGCCAGCAGCACCGGACTAGCGGGAGGGCCCGGCTCCTACAATGAGCAGTTCTTC
CASSTGLAGGPGSYNEQFF
>NA|TRBJ1-1|NA|TRBV7-9
TGTGCCAGCAGCTTATCGGGGAGCGGGAACACTGAAGCTTTCTTT
CASSLSGSGNTEAFF
>NA|TRBJ2-7|NA|TRBV6-5
TGTGCCAGCAGTTACTCACGGGGCTACGAGCAGTACTTC
CASSYSRGYEQYF
>NA|TRBJ2-3|NA|TRBV2
TGTGCCAGCAGATTTGACAGGACAGATACGCAGTATTTT
CASRFDRTDTQYF
>NA|TRBJ2-3|NA|TRBV28
TGTGCCAGCGGCGCAGGGGTGGATACGCAGTATTTT
CASGAGVDTQYF
>NA|TRBJ2-3|NA|TRBV6-6
TGTGCCAGCAGTTACCGGACAGCTAGCACAGATACGCAGTATTTT
CASSYRTASTDTQYF
>NA|TRBJ2-1|TRBD1|TRBV6-5
TGTGCCAGCAGTCCCGGGACAGGGACGTTACATGAGCAGTTCTTC
CASSPGTGTLHEQFF
>few|TRBJ1-4|NA|TRBV4-2
TGTGCCAGCAGCCAAGAAGTTTTCGGTCCCTTGGGAGAACTGTTTTTT
CASSQEVFGPLGELFF
>NA|TRBJ2-2|NA|TRBV18
TGTGCCAGCTCACCCCCAACGAACACCGGGGAGCTGTTTTTT
CASSPPTNTGELFF
>NA|TRBJ2-5|TRBD1|TRBV11-2
TGTGCCAGCCGCAGGGCAGGGGGCCCGATCCAAGAGACCCAGTACTTC
CASRRAGGPIQETQYF
>NA|TRBJ1-2|NA|TRBV2
TGTGCCAGCAGTTCCGCCGGACACAACTATGGCTACACCTTC
CASSSAGHNYGYTF